One sample yielded the 23 T cell receptor beta chains listed below, sequenced in a study of spatial heterogeneity in lung cancer. Overall study findings and caveats: Tumor mutation counts were tracked by expanded intratumoral alpha and beta TCR counts.

Each CDR3 protein is one row after TCRdb ran MiXCR on the 5' RACE reads. The sample includes 2,500 to 3,500 distinct CDR3 sequences, about 9.1% seen only once; the top ten take 6.3%. What these receptors recognize is not known. Time point meaning: sample taken at primary tumor resection. Material: lung tumor tissue, obtained at surgery. All receptors come from a female donor with early-stage non-small cell lung cancer.

In its sample, this clonotype is medium-sized. This chain links TRBV13 with TRBJ2-7; D may be TRBD1 or TRBD2 (5 bases each). Germline CDR1 is PRHDT and CDR2 is FYEKMQ (reference sequence). CDR3 length: 13 amino acids. Trimming left V 3 bases short and J 8 bases short, with 14 bases between. The CDR3 DNA reads TGTGCCAGCAGCTTGCCCGGGACCCCCCAGCAGTACTTC. It specifies CASSLPGTPQQYF.

In this sample, this clonotype is large. The V gene is TRBV7-9, the J gene TRBJ2-7, with D maybe TRBD1 (6 bases). The CDR3 has 12 residues. V lost 5 bases and J 5 bases, leaving 10 bases between the germline ends. Germline values: CDR1 SEHNR, CDR2 FQNEAQ (reference sequence). The CDR3 sequence is CASSADRNEQYF. In DNA, the CDR3 is TGTGCCAGCAGCGCGGACAGAAACGAGCAGTACTTC.

By share of the sample, this clonotype is large. This chain uses TRBV7-8 with TRBJ2-3; TRBD2 is a possible D gene (5 bases). CDR3 length equals 21 residues. The germline V gene has CDR1 SGHVS and CDR2 FQNEAQ. V shed 1 base and J shed 1 base, with 27 bases lying between them. The CDR3 coding sequence is TGTGCCAGCAGCTTAGACGTTGCGGGCGGGCTAGCTTTTCCGGGCACAGATACGCAGTATTTT. It specifies CASSLDVAGGLAFPGTDTQYF.

At least ten counts were recorded for this clonotype. CDR3 bases: TGTGCCAGCAGTAGGGACAGGGTCACTGAAGCTTTCTTT. Translating it yields CASSRDRVTEAFF. The chain is built from TRBV28 and TRBJ1-1; TRBD1 aligns across 9 bases. The CDR3 extends over 13 amino acids. With 5 bases clipped from V and 4 bases from J, the junction kept 2 bases outside the gene matches. CDR1 MDHEN and CDR2 SYDVKM come from the germline V gene. The variable domain in full, with the rest retrieved from reference TRBV28 and TRBJ1-1, is DVKVTQSSRYLVKRTGEKVFLECVQDMDHENMFWYRQDPGLGLRLIYFSYDVKMKEKGDIPEGYSVSREKKERFSLILESASTNQTSMYLCASSRDRVTEAFFGQGTRLTVV.

This clonotype qualifies as medium-sized. The V call is TRBV18, the J call TRBJ2-4; possibly TRBD1 for D (6 bases). The CDR3 totals 14 residues. V was clipped by 3 bases and J by 3 bases, with 9 bases between them. Germline CDR1 and CDR2: KGHSH and LQKENI. The CDR3 DNA is TGTGCCAGCTCACCCAGGGGTGACAAAAACATTCAGTACTTC. Its translation: CASSPRGDKNIQYF.

Relative to its sample, this clonotype is medium-sized. The chain has TRBV20-1 and TRBJ2-5; tentative D call: TRBD2 (5 bases). The CDR3 covers 13 residues. Germline V gene sequence: CDR1 DFQATT, CDR2 SNEGSKA (reference sequence). V gave up 6 bases and J gave up 1 base, with 12 bases separating them. Here the CDR3 reads CSAPGKGQETQYF. The DNA for the CDR3 is TGCAGTGCCCCGGGGAAAGGCCAAGAGACCCAGTACTTC.

By share of the sample, this clonotype is medium-sized. The J gene is TRBJ2-7, the V gene TRBV12-3 or TRBV12-4, with a tentative D call TRBD1 (6 bases). V was trimmed by 8 bases and J by 2 bases, leaving 10 bases between them. This CDR3 has 12 residues. CDR3 coding DNA: TGTGCCAGCGGGACAAAACCCTACGAGCAGTACTTC. It encodes CASGTKPYEQYF.

This clonotype is medium-sized by share. The chain combines TRBV25-1 with TRBJ2-7; 10 bases map to TRBD1. CDR1 is MGHDK, CDR2 SYGVNS, per germline. The CDR3 loop spans 19 amino acids. V trimming: 6 bases; J trimming: 3 bases; junction bases outside the gene matches: 20. In nucleotides, the CDR3 is TGTGCCAGCAGCAAAACCGGCTCCCCATGGACAGGGGGACTCTACGAGCAGTACTTC. This encodes CASSKTGSPWTGGLYEQYF.

This clonotype is judged large. This sequence joins TRBV28 and TRBJ1-5; 8 bases map to TRBD1. V shed 6 bases, J shed 7 bases, and the junction held 14 bases outside the gene matches. This CDR3 spans 16 amino acids. In germline, CDR1 is MDHEN, CDR2 SYDVKM. This CDR3 reads CASRPNTGGGEQPQHF. The CDR3 DNA reads as TGTGCCAGCAGGCCTAACACAGGGGGAGGGGAACAGCCCCAGCATTTT.

By sample share, this clonotype is medium-sized (0.01 to 0.1%). The chain has TRBV12-3 or TRBV12-4 and TRBJ2-1, with D perhaps TRBD2 (6 bases). CDR3 length: 11 residues. Trimming removed 8 bases from V and 10 bases from J, with 12 bases in between. CDR3 in DNA: TGTGCCAGCGGGGTGACTAGGGAGCAGTTCTTC. Translating it yields CASGVTREQFF.

This clonotype is medium-sized by share. V is TRBV30 and J is TRBJ1-5, with TRBD1 matching 7 bases. V dropped 3 bases and J dropped 3; count of bases not matched to a gene: 8. The CDR3 is 15 residues long. The germline gives CDR1 GTSNPN, CDR2 SVGIG (reference sequence). Here the CDR3 reads CAWRGAGTDNQPQHF. Here the CDR3 DNA reads TGTGCCTGGAGAGGGGCCGGGACAGACAATCAGCCCCAGCATTTT.

By share of the sample, this clonotype is medium-sized. V and J are TRBV2 and TRBJ1-6, with TRBD1 identical over 10 bases. The germline CDR1 and CDR2 sequences are SNHLY and FYNNEI. This CDR3 is built from 15 residues. V lost 0 bases, J lost 14 bases, and 7 bases stayed unmatched. This CDR3 reads CASSEAGTGALALHF. The CDR3, as DNA: TGTGCCAGCAGTGAAGCGGGGACAGGGGCTTTAGCCCTCCACTTT.

This clonotype was seen many times. The V and J genes are TRBV12-3 or TRBV12-4 and TRBJ2-1, with D unclear. The CDR3 extends over 11 amino acids. The germline V and J ends were trimmed by 1 base and 7 bases, with 2 bases remaining between them. CDR3 sequence: CASSLENEQFF. CDR3 bases: TGTGCCAGCAGTTTAGAGAATGAGCAGTTCTTC.

V usage is TRBV5-6 and J usage is TRBJ2-2, with TRBD2 as a possible D gene (5 bases). Trimming pared 3 bases from V and 4 bases from J, leaving 13 bases between. Germline CDR1 and CDR2: SGHDT and YYEEEE. The CDR3 is 15 amino acids. Here the CDR3 reads CASSYPGGPTGELFF. CDR3 coding DNA: TGTGCCAGCAGCTACCCAGGAGGACCCACCGGGGAGCTGTTTTTT.

The genes are TRBV10-2 and TRBJ1-1; D ambiguous. This CDR3 is built from 14 residues. The germline V gene has CDR1 WSHSY and CDR2 SAAADI. V lost 10 bases to trimming and J lost 0 bases, with 15 bases between them. The CDR3 here is CATAEGFMNTEAFF. For the CDR3, the DNA is TGCGCCACCGCCGAAGGGTTTATGAACACTGAAGCTTTCTTT.

By share, this clonotype counts as medium-sized. The V call is TRBV27, the J call TRBJ1-2; 12 bases line up with TRBD1. V gave up 5 bases and J gave up 4 bases; unmatched junction bases: 8. The CDR3 has 16 residues. The germline gives CDR1 MNHEY, CDR2 SMNVEV (reference sequence). The chain's CDR3 is CASSPGDRGPPYGYTF. The CDR3 nucleotides read TGTGCCAGCAGTCCGGGGGACAGGGGGCCCCCCTATGGCTACACCTTC.

By its share, this clonotype is medium-sized (0.01 to 0.1%). The CDR3 DNA follows: TGTGCCAGCAAGATCGGGGACCTCTATAATTCACCCCTCCACTTT. This encodes CASKIGDLYNSPLHF. J is TRBJ1-6 and V is TRBV3-1; tentatively, D is TRBD1 (5 bases). The CDR3 covers 15 residues. Per the germline V gene, CDR1 is LGHDT and CDR2 is YNNKEL (reference sequence). V was trimmed by 7 bases and J by 3 bases, leaving 13 bases between them.

This clonotype is labeled medium-sized. The V gene is TRBV20-1, the J gene TRBJ2-7; 8 bases align to TRBD1. The germline V gene encodes CDR1 DFQATT and CDR2 SNEGSKA (reference sequence). Trimming took 3 bases from V and 5 from J; bases not matched to a gene: 9. The CDR3 totals 14 residues. Here the CDR3 DNA reads TGCAGTGCTAGTACGCGACAGGGGAGGAACGAGCAGTACTTC. This sequence encodes CSASTRQGRNEQYF.

This clonotype rates as medium-sized. The genes are TRBV18 and TRBJ2-3, with D unclear. CDR3 size: 12 residues. Trimming took 0 bases from V and 4 from J, leaving 2 bases between them. Germline V lookup: CDR1 KGHSH, CDR2 LQKENI. CDR3 coding DNA: TGTGCCAGCTCACCACCGGCAGATACGCAGTATTTT. This gives the protein CASSPPADTQYF.

This clonotype qualifies as medium-sized. V is TRBV6-6 and J is TRBJ1-4; D unresolved. The CDR3 runs to 14 residues. Trimming shortened V by 2 bases and J by 4 bases, and 8 bases separated the two germline ends. Germline lookup yields CDR1 MNHNY and CDR2 SVGAGI (reference sequence). The CDR3 protein is CASSYLQINEKLFF. In nucleotides, the CDR3 is TGTGCCAGCAGTTACCTGCAGATTAATGAAAAACTGTTTTTT.

This clonotype rates as medium-sized. The CDR3 loop is CASSYGGGSYNEQFF. The CDR3 DNA reads as TGTGCCAGCAGTTACGGGGGGGGATCCTACAATGAGCAGTTCTTC. The rearrangement joins TRBV6-6 to TRBJ2-1; 7 bases align to TRBD2. The CDR3 is 15 residues long. In germline, CDR1 is MNHNY, CDR2 SVGAGI (reference sequence). V was clipped by 2 bases and J by 1 base; unmatched bases: 2.

In its sample, this clonotype is medium-sized. The chain uses TRBV19 and TRBJ1-2; 9 positions agree with TRBD1. V lost 7 bases to trimming and J lost 8 bases; unmatched junction nucleotides: 17. The CDR3 totals 16 residues. Germline V lookup: CDR1 LNHDA, CDR2 SQIVND (reference sequence). CDR3 protein: CASIGRTGEARGGYTF. In DNA, the CDR3 is TGTGCCAGTATCGGTCGGACAGGGGAAGCCCGAGGAGGCTACACCTTC.

This chain links TRBV28 with TRBJ2-1; 15 nucleotides match TRBD2. J lost 5 bases, V lost 5 bases, and 10 bases had no gene match. Per germline, CDR1 MDHEN and CDR2 SYDVKM. This CDR3 comprises 18 residues. The CDR3 sequence is CASSGGLAGGSVNNEQFF. In DNA form, the CDR3 reads TGTGCCAGCAGTGGGGGACTAGCGGGAGGTTCGGTTAACAATGAGCAGTTCTTC.